The subject of this entry is one TCR beta chain. No antigen is known for it. The data were obtained in a study of T cell responses to AZD1222 COVID-19 vaccine. Across the study: Second-dose groups at about 4 or about 12 weeks were pooled. The study's findings and limits: Baseline serology detected seropositivity in only six AZD1222 recipients.

The CDR3 length is 15 residues. With 5 bases removed from V and 3 bases from J, the gap between germline ends came to 11 bases. CDR1 is MNHNY, CDR2 SVGAGI, per germline (reference sequence). Only in-frame clones appear in the TCRdb table, and some are missing; sequencing was by immunoSEQ multiplex PCR. The repertoire consists of around 120,000 clones, with roughly 90% occurring once and the leading ten covering around 7.5%. The sample consisted of peripheral blood, taken on day 0 of AZD1222 vaccination. The source of this sequence is an adult in good health. This rearrangement joins TRBV6-6 to TRBJ2-6, with D possibly matching TRBD1 (5 bases). CDR3 in amino acids: CASSDLRGGANVLTF. The CDR3 nucleotides read TGTGCCAGCAGTGACCTAAGGGGTGGGGCCAACGTCCTGACTTTC.